This paragraph covers one TCR beta chain sequence. Its antigen is unknown. Trimming pared 2 bases from V and 2 bases from J, leaving 9 bases between. The germline V gene has CDR1 MNHEY and CDR2 SVGAGI. CDR3 length equals 15 residues. This sample is drawn from a study of OX40 agonist ivuxolimab in advanced cancers. Across the study: As their treatment, patients were administered ivuxolimab, an agonistic anti-OX40 (CD134) antibody. Every patient in dose escalation had hepatocellular carcinoma, melanoma, renal cell or head and neck cancer.

Sequenced by immunoSEQ multiplex PCR; TCRdb stores in-frame clones only, minus some. This sample has roughly 26,000 clones, with 85% to 90% found just once. Broader study findings: Blood T cells, both CD4+ and CD8+, expanded clonally by week 6 at 0.1 to 3.0 mg/kg.

At baseline, cycle 4 day 1, and cycle 7 day 1, blood was sampled. Material: CD4+ or CD8+ T cells sorted from blood, obtained in a trial of the OX40 agonist ivuxolimab. This TCR was recovered from an adult with an advanced solid tumor such as melanoma, head and neck, liver or kidney cancer. The chain carries TRBV6-5 and TRBJ2-2; D gene unclear. CDR3 bases: TGTGCCAGCAGTTACAAAAGACTCAACACCGGGGAGCTGTTTTTT. Its protein is CASSYKRLNTGELFF.